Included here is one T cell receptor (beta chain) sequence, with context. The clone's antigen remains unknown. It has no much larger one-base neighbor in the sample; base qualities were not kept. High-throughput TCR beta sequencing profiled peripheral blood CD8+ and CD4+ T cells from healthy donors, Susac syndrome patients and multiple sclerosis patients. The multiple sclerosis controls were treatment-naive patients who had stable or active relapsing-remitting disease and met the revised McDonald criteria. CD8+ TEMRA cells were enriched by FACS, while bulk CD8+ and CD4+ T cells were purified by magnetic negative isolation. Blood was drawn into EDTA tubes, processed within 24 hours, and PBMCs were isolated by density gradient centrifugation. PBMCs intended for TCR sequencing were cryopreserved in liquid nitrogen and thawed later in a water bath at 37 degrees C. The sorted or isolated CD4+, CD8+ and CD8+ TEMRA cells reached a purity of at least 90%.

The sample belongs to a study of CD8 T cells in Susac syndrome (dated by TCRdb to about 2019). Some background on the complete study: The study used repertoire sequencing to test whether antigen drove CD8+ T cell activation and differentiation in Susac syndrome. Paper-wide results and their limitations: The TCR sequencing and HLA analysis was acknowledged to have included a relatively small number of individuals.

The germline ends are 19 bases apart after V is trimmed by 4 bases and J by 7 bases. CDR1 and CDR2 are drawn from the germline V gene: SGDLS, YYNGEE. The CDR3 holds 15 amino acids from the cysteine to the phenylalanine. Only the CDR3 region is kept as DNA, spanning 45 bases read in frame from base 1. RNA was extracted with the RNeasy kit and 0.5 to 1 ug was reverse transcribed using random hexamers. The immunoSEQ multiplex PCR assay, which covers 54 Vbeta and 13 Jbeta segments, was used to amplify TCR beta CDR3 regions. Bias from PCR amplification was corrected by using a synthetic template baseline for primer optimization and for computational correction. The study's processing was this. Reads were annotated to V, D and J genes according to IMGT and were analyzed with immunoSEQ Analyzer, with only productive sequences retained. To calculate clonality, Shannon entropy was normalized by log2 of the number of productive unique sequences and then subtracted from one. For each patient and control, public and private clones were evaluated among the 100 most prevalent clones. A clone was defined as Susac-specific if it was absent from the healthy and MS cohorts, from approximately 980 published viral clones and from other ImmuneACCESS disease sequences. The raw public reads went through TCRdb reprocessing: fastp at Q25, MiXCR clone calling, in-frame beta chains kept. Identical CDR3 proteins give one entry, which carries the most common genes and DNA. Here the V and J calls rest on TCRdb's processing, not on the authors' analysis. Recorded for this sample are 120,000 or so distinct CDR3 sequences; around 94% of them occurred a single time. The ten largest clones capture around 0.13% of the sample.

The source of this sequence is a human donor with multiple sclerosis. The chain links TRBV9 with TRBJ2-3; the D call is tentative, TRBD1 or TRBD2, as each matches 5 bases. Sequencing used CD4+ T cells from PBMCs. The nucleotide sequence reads TGTGCCAGCAGCCCCCGTCAGGGAGACACTAATACGCAGTATTTT. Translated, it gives CASSPRQGDTNTQYF. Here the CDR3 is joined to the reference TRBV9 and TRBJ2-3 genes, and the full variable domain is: DSGVTQTPKHLITATGQRVTLRCSPRSGDLSVYWYQQSLDQGLQFLIQYYNGEERAKGNILERFSAQQFPDLHSELNLSSLELGDSALYFCASSPRQGDTNTQYFGPGTRLTVL.